This T cell receptor beta chain was identified in a study of T-cell reconstitution after alpha-beta-depleted transplantation in children (dated by TCRdb to between 2015 and 2016). Context from the whole study: Using TCR repertoire profiling, the study followed T-cell immune reconstitution in a quantitative way in children after TCRalphabeta/CD19-depleted allogeneic hematopoietic cell transplantation.

The receptor library was made with PCR. TCRdb records Illumina HiSeq 2500 as the sequencer. TCR library preparation used molecular barcoding, with unique molecular identifiers applied to normalize quantification of the TCRbeta repertoire. The public sequencing data were trimmed at Q25 with fastp and processed into clonotypes with MiXCR by TCRdb, which kept only in-frame beta chains. Entries that share a CDR3 protein sequence are merged under the most common genes and DNA. The sample contains approximately 640,000 distinct CDR3 sequences, 16% of them found a single time. About 1.1% of the sample is in the top ten clones. V is shortened by 8 bases, J by 2 bases, and the region joining them spans 16 bases. Reading from cysteine to phenylalanine, the CDR3 counts 13 amino acids. Of the read, only the CDR3 DNA is kept; its 39 bases are in frame from base 1. As encoded in the germline V gene (reference sequence), CDR1 is GTSNPN while CDR2 is SVGIG.

As to this clonotype: No cognate antigen has been identified for it. Per-base quality was not reported, and no clone a single base away is much larger than it.

The chain was built from TRBV30 and TRBJ2-7, with the D segment possibly TRBD1 or TRBD2, each aligning over 5 bases. This clonotype was sampled from a human donor who donated a stem cell graft to a child with acute myeloid leukemia. The specimen comprised PBMCs from the stem cell graft donor, sampled from the stem cell graft. The DNA is TGTGCCGGGGGAAAGGTTTCGGCCTACGAGCAGTACTTC. Its amino acids are CAGGKVSAYEQYF.